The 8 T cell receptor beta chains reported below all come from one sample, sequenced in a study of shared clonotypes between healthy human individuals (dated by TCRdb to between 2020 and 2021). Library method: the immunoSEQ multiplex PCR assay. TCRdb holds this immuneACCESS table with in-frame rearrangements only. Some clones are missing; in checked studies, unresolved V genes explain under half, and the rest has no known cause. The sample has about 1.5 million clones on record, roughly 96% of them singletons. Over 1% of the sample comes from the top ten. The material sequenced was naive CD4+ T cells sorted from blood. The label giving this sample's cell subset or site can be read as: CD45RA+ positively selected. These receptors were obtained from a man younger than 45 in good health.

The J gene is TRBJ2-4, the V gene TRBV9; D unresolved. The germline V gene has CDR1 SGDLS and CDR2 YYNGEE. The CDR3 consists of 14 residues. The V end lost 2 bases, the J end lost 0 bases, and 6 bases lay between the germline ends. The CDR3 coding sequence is TGTGCCAGCAGCGTTACGGTAGCCAAAAACATTCAGTACTTC. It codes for CASSVTVAKNIQYF.

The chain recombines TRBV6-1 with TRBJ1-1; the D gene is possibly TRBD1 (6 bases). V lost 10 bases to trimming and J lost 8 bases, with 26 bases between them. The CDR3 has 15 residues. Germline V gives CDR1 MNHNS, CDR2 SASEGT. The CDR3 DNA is TGTGCCACCATGTTGGGGTCCCAGGGGTATTTCGAAGCTTTCTTT. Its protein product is CATMLGSQGYFEAFF.

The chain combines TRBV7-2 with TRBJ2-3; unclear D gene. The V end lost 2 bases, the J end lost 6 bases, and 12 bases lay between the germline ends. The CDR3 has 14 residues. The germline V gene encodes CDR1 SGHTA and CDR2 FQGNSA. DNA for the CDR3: TGTGCCAGCAGCTTATCCGAGTGGCGGGATACGCAGTATTTT. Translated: CASSLSEWRDTQYF. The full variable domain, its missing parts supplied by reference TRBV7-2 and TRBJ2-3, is GAGVSQSPSNKVTEKGKDVELRCDPISGHTALYWYRQSLGQGLEFLIYFQGNSAPDKSGLPSDRFSAERTGGSVSTLTIQRTQQEDSAVYLCASSLSEWRDTQYFGPGTRLTVL.

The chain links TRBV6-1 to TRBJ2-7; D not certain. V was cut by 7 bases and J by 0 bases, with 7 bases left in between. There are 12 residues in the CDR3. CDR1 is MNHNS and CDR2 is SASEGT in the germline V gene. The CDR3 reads CASNSFSYEQYF. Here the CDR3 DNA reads TGTGCCAGCAACAGTTTCTCCTACGAGCAGTACTTC.

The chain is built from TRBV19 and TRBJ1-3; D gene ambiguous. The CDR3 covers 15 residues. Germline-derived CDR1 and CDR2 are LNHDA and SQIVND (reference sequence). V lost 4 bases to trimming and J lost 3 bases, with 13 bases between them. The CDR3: CASSSGQTRGNTIYF. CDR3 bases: TGTGCCAGTAGTAGTGGGCAGACCCGTGGAAACACCATATATTTT.

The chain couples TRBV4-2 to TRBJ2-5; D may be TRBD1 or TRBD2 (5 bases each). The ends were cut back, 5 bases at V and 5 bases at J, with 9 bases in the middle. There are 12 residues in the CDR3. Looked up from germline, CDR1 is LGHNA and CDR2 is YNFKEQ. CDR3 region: CASSLGTETQYF. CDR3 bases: TGTGCCAGCAGCTTGGGGACCGAGACCCAGTACTTC.

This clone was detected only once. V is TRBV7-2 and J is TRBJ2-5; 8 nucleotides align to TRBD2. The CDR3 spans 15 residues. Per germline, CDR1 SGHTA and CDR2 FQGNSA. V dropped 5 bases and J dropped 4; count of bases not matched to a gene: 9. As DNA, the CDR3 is TGTGCCAGCAGCCCCAGCGGCGGGAGGAGAGAGACCCAGTACTTC. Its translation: CASSPSGGRRETQYF. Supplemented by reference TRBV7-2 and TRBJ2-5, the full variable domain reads GAGVSQSPSNKVTEKGKDVELRCDPISGHTALYWYRQSLGQGLEFLIYFQGNSAPDKSGLPSDRFSAERTGGSVSTLTIQRTQQEDSAVYLCASSPSGGRRETQYFGPGTRLLVL.

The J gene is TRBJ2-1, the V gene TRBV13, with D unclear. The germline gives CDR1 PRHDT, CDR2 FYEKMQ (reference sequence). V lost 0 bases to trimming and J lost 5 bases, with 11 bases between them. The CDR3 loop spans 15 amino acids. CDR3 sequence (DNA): TGTGCCAGCAGCTTAGGTCGGCGACTTCACAATGAGCAGTTCTTC. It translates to CASSLGRRLHNEQFF.